These 10 T cell receptor beta chains share one sample of origin, sequenced in a study of early stage breast cancer tumors. The repertoire was sequenced with immunoSEQ multiplex PCR; TCRdb's copy has only in-frame clones and lacks some. The repertoire holds roughly 57,000 clones, with approximately 90% as singletons. Sequencing used blood. The receptors derive from a person in their 70s with breast cancer.

The genes are TRBV30 and TRBJ2-7, with a possible D match to TRBD1 (6 bases). CDR1 and CDR2 (germline): GTSNPN, SVGIG (reference sequence). The CDR3 has 13 amino acids. Trimming cost V 0 bases and J 6 bases, with 12 bases left between them. The CDR3 loop is CAWSVRGWGEQYF. The CDR3 DNA sequence: TGTGCCTGGAGTGTAAGGGGGTGGGGCGAGCAGTACTTC.

The rearrangement joins TRBV2 to TRBJ1-2; tentative D call: TRBD1 (6 bases). The CDR3 is 14 amino acids. The germline gives CDR1 SNHLY, CDR2 FYNNEI. V gave up 4 bases and J gave up 2 bases, with 11 bases separating them. The CDR3 spells CASSADGQNYGYTF. The CDR3 DNA is TGTGCCAGCAGTGCGGACGGACAGAACTATGGCTACACCTTC. The full variable domain, completed using reference TRBV2 and TRBJ1-2, is EPEVTQTPSHQVTQMGQEVILRCVPISNHLYFYWYRQILGQKVEFLVSFYNNEISEKSEIFDDQFSVERPDGSNFTLKIRSTKLEDSAMYFCASSADGQNYGYTFGSGTRLTVV.

This clone showed up just a few times. The chain uses TRBV30 and TRBJ1-5; D not certain. This CDR3 region has 14 residues. Germline V CDR1 and CDR2: GTSNPN, SVGIG (reference sequence). V was clipped by 0 bases and J by 3 bases, with 9 bases between them. CDR3 protein: CAWSVVSYNQPQHF. The CDR3, as DNA: TGTGCCTGGAGTGTCGTGTCTTACAATCAGCCCCAGCATTTT.

The V gene is TRBV18, the J gene TRBJ2-5, with 12 positions matching TRBD2. V was pared by 2 bases and J by 2 bases, with 3 bases of the junction left unmatched. This CDR3 spans 16 amino acids. Per the germline V gene, CDR1 is KGHSH and CDR2 is LQKENI. The CDR3 bases are TGTGCCAGCTCACCAAGCCTAGCGGGGGGGCAAGAGACCCAGTACTTC. It translates to CASSPSLAGGQETQYF.

V is TRBV6-5 and J is TRBJ2-4; 15 bases align to TRBD2. CDR3 length equals 15 residues. V dropped 7 bases and J dropped 8; count of bases not matched to a gene: 6. Per the germline V gene, CDR1 is MNHEY and CDR2 is SVGAGI. CDR3 loop: CASKRRTSGGDIQYF. CDR3 in DNA: TGTGCCAGCAAAAGGAGGACTAGCGGGGGGGACATTCAGTACTTC.

V gene TRBV5-6 combines with J gene TRBJ2-5; D unclear. This CDR3 region has 14 residues. Per the germline V gene, CDR1 is SGHDT and CDR2 is YYEEEE. V dropped 0 bases and J dropped 5 bases, with 11 bases sitting between them. The CDR3 DNA sequence: TGTGCCAGCAGCTTGGGAATCACTATGGAGACCCAGTACTTC. It codes for CASSLGITMETQYF.

The V gene is TRBV19, the J gene TRBJ2-7, with D possibly TRBD1 on 5 matching bases. Trimming cost V 7 bases and J 5 bases, with 15 bases left between them. Germline V gene data show CDR1 as LNHDA and CDR2 as SQIVND (reference sequence). The CDR3 is 13 residues long. Here the CDR3 DNA reads TGTGCCAGTACGACAGAGGACCTCAACGAGCAGTACTTC. Translating gives CASTTEDLNEQYF.

This chain uses TRBV28 with TRBJ2-3; D gene ambiguous. Germline assignment: CDR1 MDHEN and CDR2 SYDVKM. Trimming removed 10 bases at V and 0 bases at J, with 11 bases between. The length of the CDR3 is 13 residues. CDR3 in amino acids: CATSSPSTDTQYF. The CDR3 nucleotides are TGTGCCACCTCGAGCCCTAGCACAGATACGCAGTATTTT.

V gene TRBV5-6 combines with J gene TRBJ2-7, with 8 nucleotides matching TRBD2. V shed 3 bases, J shed 4 bases, and the junction held 3 bases outside the gene matches. The CDR3 extends over 13 amino acids. Germline loops: CDR1 SGHDT, CDR2 YYEEEE. The CDR3 is CASSSASGYEQYF. Here the CDR3 DNA reads TGTGCCAGCAGCTCTGCTAGCGGGTACGAGCAGTACTTC. Complete variable domain (other parts from reference TRBV5-6 and TRBJ2-7): DAGVTQSPTHLIKTRGQQVTLRCSPKSGHDTVSWYQQALGQGPQFIFQYYEEEERQRGNFPDRFSGHQFPNYSSELNVNALLLGDSALYLCASSSASGYEQYFGPGTRLTVT.

The chain joins TRBV28 to TRBJ1-2; TRBD1 aligns across 8 bases. Per germline, CDR1 MDHEN and CDR2 SYDVKM. Trimming removed 9 bases from V and 1 base from J; junction bases left unmatched: 4. The CDR3 has 13 amino acids. The CDR3 nucleotides are TGTGCCAGTCAAGGACAGGGTAACTATGGCTACACCTTC. It yields the protein CASQGQGNYGYTF.